This T cell receptor beta chain was recorded in a study of shared clonotypes between healthy human individuals (dated by TCRdb to the early 2020s). Study-level background: The cohort comprised two women and a few men aged 18 to 49 years. Blood TCR repertoires of roughly five healthy adults were deeply sequenced to estimate repertoire size and the extent of clonotype sharing between individuals. For each donor, CD4 naive and CD4 memory were each run on three plates, CD8 naive on two plates, and CD8 memory on one plate. Different laboratories and diverse techniques were used to prepare libraries and sequence TCR repertoires, to increase sequencing depth and limit assay-specific biases. Between about 0.85 and 10 billion PBMCs per donor were obtained by leukapheresis.

The CDR3 starts with the cysteine, ends with the phenylalanine, and has 16 residues. Only the CDR3 portion is preserved as DNA: 48 bases, with reading frame beginning at the first base. Via the germline V gene, CDR1 is MGHRA and CDR2 YSYEKL. V has 5 bases trimmed and J has 2 bases trimmed; junction bases matching no gene number 7. TCR CDR3 regions were amplified from genomic DNA by multiplex PCR using the deep immunoSEQ assay. For each cell subset, the extracted genomic DNA was distributed evenly across all wells of several immunoSEQ 96-well plates, and each plate served as one replicate. For sorted subsets, each replicate PCR was loaded with roughly 190 ng genomic DNA, equivalent to 30,000 or so T cell genomes. Purified libraries were quantified with a Qubit 3.0 fluorometer, sized on a Bioanalyzer 2100, and re-quantified with the KAPA Library Quantification kit. Every immunoSEQ 96-well plate was sequenced on a dedicated single-read 150-cycle Illumina NextSeq 550 flow cell. Turning to the authors' computational methods: The immunoSEQ output contained only junctional sequences without quality scores, so filtering could not match that applied to full-length reads. Sequences were annotated with PyIR, a Python wrapper for IgBLAST v1.9, and V/J genes and CDR3 were assigned using IMGT germline references. Any read was removed if the V/J assignment was weak (E-value above 1e-6), the CDR3 was missing, or the read contained stop codons, out-of-frame junctions, or ambiguous translated residues. A V3J clonotype was defined by an identical inferred V gene, J gene, and CDR3 amino acid sequence. Percentage overlap between repertoires was calculated by dividing the number of shared unique clonotypes by the size of the smaller repertoire. RTK rarefaction, the Chao1 estimator, and Recon v2.1 estimates of unobserved clonotypes were used to assess repertoire richness. Generation probabilities were computed with OLGA for all TCRbeta clonotypes obtained by the gDNA method from several donors. TCRdb carries this immuneACCESS record with in-frame sequences only. Its versions omit some clonotypes, under half of them owing to an unresolved V gene in the studies checked, with the rest unexplained. D and trimming come from the DNA, and the V and J calls and clone size come from that table. Counted in this sample were millions of clones; 85% to 95% of them appeared once. The ten largest clones represent 0.13% of the sample.

Comment on this clone: Its antigen is currently not known. There are no base qualities to consult, and no much larger clone falls within one base.

The donors were healthy, HIV-negative adults with no recently reported acute infections or vaccinations. Only Caucasian adults living in Nashville, Tennessee, USA were represented among the donors. Magnetic negative selection was used to enrich CD4+ T cells, after which naive cells were positively selected on CD45RA and the negative fraction became the memory subset. Blood was collected by leukapheresis, and PBMCs were isolated by Ficoll-Histopaque density gradient centrifugation and then cryopreserved in liquid nitrogen vapor phase. Analytical flow cytometry was used to check the purity and quantity of each magnetically sorted T cell population. Genomic DNA was isolated from every sorted fraction and measured by UV absorbance on a Nanodrop 2000c. The study at large found these results: The small number of donors limited the genetic and exposure-history diversity represented. Naive subsets generally had larger estimated clonotype richness than memory subsets did. Only blood was sampled, and tissue TCR repertoires likely differ from those in blood. Sharing across several donors was observed for roughly 5.4% of naive CD4, 3% to 4% of naive CD8, 2.3% of memory CD4, and roughly 0.4% of memory CD8 clonotypes. Based on pairwise subsampling, the degree of clonotype sharing among donors was expected to be affected by sequencing depth. Incomplete sequencing was indicated by rarefaction of sorted-subset datasets, despite the large sequencing depth. Higher generation probabilities were observed for clonotypes shared by all four sorted-subset donors than for non-shared clonotypes.

The clonotype comes from a man aged 18-30 years in good health. The sample taken for sequencing was naive CD4+ T cells sorted from blood. In the paper's terms, the cell subset or site label means: CD45RA+ positively selected. The V and J genes are TRBV4-1 and TRBJ2-7; 12 bases in the middle match TRBD2. The bases are TGCGCCAGCAGCAACCCCCTAGCGGGAGGGGCCTACGAGCAGTACTTC. Its translation reads: CASSNPLAGGAYEQYF.